This section outlines one T cell receptor beta chain sequence together with its context. Its cognate antigen has yet to be identified. Per-nucleotide qualities are absent, and no much larger clonotype sits a single base away. TCRbeta CDR3 regions were amplified from genomic DNA by means of the immunoSEQ Assay, a bias-controlled multiplex PCR. The published analysis was carried out like this. Within the assay, amplification of reference gene primers was used to estimate how many nucleated cells each sample contained. Sequence reads were collapsed and filtered to measure the absolute abundance of every unique TCRbeta CDR3 rearrangement. For each sample, productive Simpson clonality was calculated as the square root of Simpson's diversity index across productive rearrangements. This is the immuneACCESS table as TCRdb keeps it, with only in-frame sequences that have V and J called. A part of the clones is gone; compared with another copy, unresolved V genes explain less than half, and the rest is unexplained. The V and J calls and clone size come from that table; D and trimming were worked out from the DNA. The sample table shows hundreds of thousands of clones, and approximately 82% are seen once. Roughly 5.8% of the sample lies in the top ten.

The collaborating institutions used their own protocols to collect whole blood in K2EDTA tubes. For TCRbeta analysis, collaborators shipped samples as frozen whole blood, isolated PBMCs, or DNA extracted from either of those sample types. CDR1 and CDR2 are drawn from the germline V gene (reference sequence): LNHDA, SQIVND. Trimming leaves V shorter by 10 bases and J shorter by 3 bases, with the junction holding 6 bases beyond the gene matches. The CDR3 holds 13 amino acids from the cysteine to the phenylalanine. Solely the CDR3 DNA is kept, with 39 bases framed from the first base. The data were obtained in a study of blood T cell repertoires in COVID-19 (dated by TCRdb to about 2020). Regarding the complete study: Samples from collaborators originated in the United States, Italy and Spain and spanned both the acute and convalescent phases of COVID-19. The material from the prospective study consisted of cDNA or gDNA derived from T cells, B-cell-depleted T cells, or PBMCs. Subjects who had been exposed to COVID-19, were actively infected with it, or had recovered from it provided the deeply sampled blood TCRbeta repertoires that made up the dataset. The repertoires were released in a freely available public database intended as a resource for research on the immune response to SARS-CoV-2. The samples were drawn from the first 160 participants of the ongoing ImmuneRACE study and from 950 to 1,500 subjects provided by 6 global collaborators. Nearly every sample came with metadata listing a de-identified subject ID, COVID-19 status, age in years and sex. HLA class I and class II types, where available, came from metadata supplied by the sample provider rather than from assay-based typing.

Points the paper makes about the study in general: The quantity of clinical and demographic metadata differed by source and by participant and was supplied without curation.

This TCR was sampled from a man at least 80 years old with acute or convalescent COVID-19. The V gene is TRBV19 and the J gene is TRBJ1-2, and TRBD1 aligns with 9 junction nucleotides. The sequenced sample consisted of peripheral blood. The DNA sequence follows: TGTGCCACCCGACAGGGGGTGGACTATGGCTACACCTTC. Its protein is CATRQGVDYGYTF.